This is a list of T cell receptor beta chains from one sample in a study of T cells in Graves' hyperthyroidism and ophthalmopathy. TCRdb ran MiXCR on the multiplex PCR reads and lists one entry per CDR3 protein. The data show 530,000 or so distinct CDR3 sequences, approximately 44% seen once. The specimen was peripheral blood or thyroid tissue (not recorded which). The receptors originated from a young woman with Graves' hyperthyroidism. Both conserved end residues are part of each CDR3. A D gene is named only where the DNA matches it firmly. Expanded clones are given a class, and other clones once, few, many or no size at all.

v_call: TRBV2; d_call: TRBD2; j_call: TRBJ2-2; clone_size: -; cdr3_aa: CASSRTSGSSGELFF; cdr3_nt: TGTGCCAGCAGTCGGACTAGCGGGAGTAGCGGGGAGCTGTTTTTT
v_call: TRBV19; d_call: -; j_call: TRBJ2-2; clone_size: many; cdr3_aa: CASSTSDGANTGELFF; cdr3_nt: TGTGCCAGTAGTACCTCGGACGGTGCGAACACCGGGGAGCTGTTTTTT
v_call: TRBV20-1; d_call: -; j_call: TRBJ1-5; clone_size: -; cdr3_aa: CSARDGGPGGNQPQHF; cdr3_nt: TGCAGTGCTAGAGATGGGGGGCCAGGGGGCAATCAGCCCCAGCATTTT
v_call: TRBV7-2; d_call: -; j_call: TRBJ1-3; clone_size: many; cdr3_aa: CASTRFGEAGNTIYF; cdr3_nt: TGTGCCAGCACCCGATTCGGGGAGGCTGGAAACACCATATATTTT
v_call: TRBV4-1; d_call: TRBD1; j_call: TRBJ2-2; clone_size: -; cdr3_aa: CASRRPGQGTGELFF; cdr3_nt: TGCGCCAGCAGGCGACCGGGACAGGGGACCGGGGAGCTGTTTTTT
v_call: TRBV2; d_call: -; j_call: TRBJ1-2; clone_size: -; cdr3_aa: CASRGRLAYGYTF; cdr3_nt: TGTGCCAGCAGGGGGAGACTAGCGTATGGCTACACCTTC
v_call: TRBV24-1; d_call: TRBD1; j_call: TRBJ1-6; clone_size: -; cdr3_aa: CATGQPYSPLHF; cdr3_nt: TGTGCCACGGGACAGCCTTATTCACCCCTCCACTTT
v_call: TRBV6-2/TRBV6-3; d_call: -; j_call: TRBJ2-7; clone_size: few; cdr3_aa: CASSFKGPTDEQYF; cdr3_nt: TGTGCCAGCAGTTTCAAGGGGCCTACCGACGAGCAGTACTTC
v_call: TRBV2; d_call: -; j_call: TRBJ1-2; clone_size: -; cdr3_aa: CASSEGQLEGYTF; cdr3_nt: TGTGCCAGCAGTGAAGGACAGCTAGAAGGCTACACCTTC
v_call: TRBV27; d_call: TRBD1; j_call: TRBJ1-2; clone_size: many; cdr3_aa: CASSSGQMGLVYGYTF; cdr3_nt: TGTGCCAGCAGTTCGGGACAGATGGGCTTAGTCTATGGCTACACCTTC
v_call: TRBV10-3; d_call: -; j_call: TRBJ2-2; clone_size: -; cdr3_aa: CATYDSSFNTGELFF; cdr3_nt: TGTGCCACCTACGACAGCTCTTTTAACACCGGGGAGCTGTTTTTT
v_call: TRBV9; d_call: -; j_call: TRBJ2-3; clone_size: once; cdr3_aa: CASSPGRAAGTDTQYF; cdr3_nt: TGTGCCAGCAGCCCAGGTAGGGCAGCCGGCACAGATACGCAGTATTTT
v_call: TRBV29-1; d_call: TRBD1; j_call: TRBJ1-4; clone_size: -; cdr3_aa: CSVGQLGNEKLFF; cdr3_nt: TGCAGCGTGGGACAGCTAGGGAATGAAAAACTGTTTTTT
v_call: TRBV13; d_call: TRBD2; j_call: TRBJ2-5; clone_size: -; cdr3_aa: CASSLISGETQYF; cdr3_nt: TGTGCCAGCTCACTGATTAGCGGGGAGACCCAGTACTTC
v_call: TRBV20-1; d_call: TRBD1; j_call: TRBJ2-5; clone_size: many; cdr3_aa: CSARGLGTEQETQYF; cdr3_nt: TGCAGTGCTAGAGGCCTCGGGACAGAACAAGAGACCCAGTACTTC
v_call: TRBV24-1; d_call: TRBD2; j_call: TRBJ2-5; clone_size: -; cdr3_aa: CATSDETSGRIQYF; cdr3_nt: TGTGCCACCAGTGACGAGACTAGCGGGAGGATCCAGTACTTC
v_call: TRBV9; d_call: TRBD2; j_call: TRBJ2-7; clone_size: many; cdr3_aa: CASSPRGLAGAYEQYF; cdr3_nt: TGTGCCAGCAGCCCCCGAGGGCTAGCGGGAGCCTACGAGCAGTACTTC
v_call: TRBV25-1; d_call: TRBD2; j_call: TRBJ2-2; clone_size: -; cdr3_aa: CASRRSGAPDTGELFF; cdr3_nt: TGTGCCAGCAGGCGTAGCGGGGCCCCGGACACCGGGGAGCTGTTTTTT
v_call: TRBV4-2; d_call: -; j_call: TRBJ1-4; clone_size: once; cdr3_aa: CASSRTGFGEKLFF; cdr3_nt: TGTGCCAGCAGCCGTACAGGGTTTGGGGAAAAACTGTTTTTT
v_call: TRBV2; d_call: -; j_call: TRBJ2-7; clone_size: many; cdr3_aa: CASSEWPTYEQYF; cdr3_nt: TGTGCCAGCAGTGAATGGCCTACCTACGAGCAGTACTTC
v_call: TRBV7-2; d_call: -; j_call: TRBJ1-3; clone_size: many; cdr3_aa: CASSFTGFVRDTIYF; cdr3_nt: TGTGCCAGCAGCTTTACTGGGTTTGTACGTGACACCATATATTTT
v_call: TRBV29-1; d_call: -; j_call: TRBJ2-7; clone_size: -; cdr3_aa: CSAEPGMGVRYEQYF; cdr3_nt: TGCAGCGCTGAACCCGGTATGGGGGTGAGGTACGAGCAGTACTTC
v_call: TRBV6-1; d_call: -; j_call: TRBJ1-5; clone_size: few; cdr3_aa: CASSYSSRNYQPQHF; cdr3_nt: TGTGCCAGCAGTTACTCTTCCAGAAATTATCAGCCCCAGCATTTT
v_call: TRBV10-3; d_call: -; j_call: TRBJ1-1; clone_size: -; cdr3_aa: CAITGEIETGRLGAFF; cdr3_nt: TGTGCCATCACTGGGGAGATCGAGACGGGGCGACTAGGAGCTTTCTTT
v_call: TRBV5-6; d_call: -; j_call: TRBJ1-6; clone_size: many; cdr3_aa: CASSARGLPYNSPLHF; cdr3_nt: TGTGCCAGCAGCGCGCGGGGTCTTCCCTATAATTCACCCCTCCACTTT
v_call: TRBV29-1; d_call: -; j_call: TRBJ2-7; clone_size: -; cdr3_aa: CSVEGMGDLSSYNEQYF; cdr3_nt: TGCAGCGTTGAGGGGATGGGGGACTTAAGCTCCTACAATGAGCAGTACTTC
v_call: TRBV15; d_call: TRBD1; j_call: TRBJ1-5; clone_size: few; cdr3_aa: CATRQTGVNQPQHF; cdr3_nt: TGTGCCACCAGGCAAACAGGGGTCAATCAGCCCCAGCATTTT
v_call: TRBV7-6; d_call: TRBD1; j_call: TRBJ1-2; clone_size: -; cdr3_aa: CASSKGTENYGYTF; cdr3_nt: TGTGCCAGCAGTAAAGGGACAGAGAACTATGGCTACACCTTC
v_call: TRBV19; d_call: -; j_call: TRBJ1-4; clone_size: many; cdr3_aa: CASSPRTAGNEKLFF; cdr3_nt: TGTGCCAGTAGCCCCCGGACGGCCGGAAATGAAAAACTGTTTTTT
v_call: TRBV20-1; d_call: -; j_call: TRBJ1-1; clone_size: many; cdr3_aa: CSAPDKNTEAFF; cdr3_nt: TGCAGTGCCCCGGACAAGAACACTGAAGCTTTCTTT
v_call: TRBV7-9; d_call: TRBD1; j_call: TRBJ1-1; clone_size: -; cdr3_aa: CATQGQQAFF; cdr3_nt: TGTGCCACCCAGGGACAGCAAGCTTTCTTT
v_call: TRBV7-2; d_call: -; j_call: TRBJ2-1; clone_size: few; cdr3_aa: CASSLGWNNEQFF; cdr3_nt: TGTGCCAGCAGCTTAGGGTGGAACAATGAGCAGTTCTTC
v_call: TRBV2; d_call: -; j_call: TRBJ2-6; clone_size: -; cdr3_aa: CATSDRQAGNVLTF; cdr3_nt: TGTGCCACCAGTGATCGACAGGCGGGCAACGTCCTGACTTTC
v_call: TRBV7-3; d_call: -; j_call: TRBJ2-5; clone_size: -; cdr3_aa: CASSFDNGGGETQYF; cdr3_nt: TGTGCCAGCAGCTTCGACAATGGAGGGGGAGAGACCCAGTACTTC
v_call: TRBV13; d_call: -; j_call: TRBJ2-7; clone_size: many; cdr3_aa: CASSLEGKTYEQYF; cdr3_nt: TGTGCCAGCAGCTTAGAGGGCAAGACCTACGAGCAGTACTTC
v_call: TRBV7-9; d_call: TRBD1; j_call: TRBJ1-5; clone_size: -; cdr3_aa: CASFGDREDQPQHF; cdr3_nt: TGTGCCAGCTTCGGGGACAGGGAGGATCAGCCCCAGCATTTT
v_call: TRBV20-1; d_call: -; j_call: TRBJ1-5; clone_size: once; cdr3_aa: CSAVLGHVGFF; cdr3_nt: TGCAGTGCTGTGTTGGGACATGTCGGCTTTTTT
v_call: TRBV29-1; d_call: -; j_call: TRBJ2-5; clone_size: many; cdr3_aa: CSVDFERETQYF; cdr3_nt: TGCAGCGTTGACTTCGAGCGCGAGACCCAGTACTTC
v_call: TRBV20-1; d_call: TRBD1; j_call: TRBJ1-6; clone_size: many; cdr3_aa: CSAVDRGNSPLHF; cdr3_nt: TGCAGTGCGGTGGACAGGGGAAATTCACCCCTCCACTTT
v_call: TRBV5-5; d_call: -; j_call: TRBJ1-3; clone_size: few; cdr3_aa: CASSLGPGEENTIYF; cdr3_nt: TGTGCCAGCAGCTTGGGTCCAGGGGAAGAAAACACCATATATTTT
v_call: TRBV7-9; d_call: -; j_call: TRBJ1-3; clone_size: -; cdr3_aa: CASSLDRVSPYTIYF; cdr3_nt: TGTGCCAGCAGCTTAGACAGGGTGAGCCCGTACACCATATATTTT
v_call: TRBV29-1; d_call: -; j_call: TRBJ2-3; clone_size: -; cdr3_aa: CSVRGTGVADTQYF; cdr3_nt: TGCAGCGTCCGGGGGACTGGCGTGGCAGATACGCAGTATTTT
v_call: TRBV7-2; d_call: -; j_call: TRBJ2-7; clone_size: many; cdr3_aa: CASSLNSRHEQYF; cdr3_nt: TGTGCCAGCAGCTTAAATAGCCGCCACGAGCAGTACTTC
v_call: TRBV10-3; d_call: -; j_call: TRBJ2-7; clone_size: many; cdr3_aa: CAISEGTSFSTYEQYF; cdr3_nt: TGTGCCATCAGTGAAGGCACCTCCTTCTCTACCTACGAGCAGTACTTC
v_call: TRBV10-3; d_call: TRBD1; j_call: TRBJ1-1; clone_size: -; cdr3_aa: CARRVNRDRGANTEAFF; cdr3_nt: TGTGCCAGAAGGGTGAACCGGGACAGGGGGGCGAACACTGAAGCTTTCTTT
v_call: TRBV29-1; d_call: TRBD2; j_call: TRBJ2-7; clone_size: -; cdr3_aa: CSVGGLAGTYEQYF; cdr3_nt: TGCAGCGTTGGAGGACTAGCGGGAACCTACGAGCAGTACTTC
v_call: TRBV4-2; d_call: TRBD1; j_call: TRBJ1-2; clone_size: -; cdr3_aa: CASSQAGDRAGYTF; cdr3_nt: TGTGCCAGCAGCCAAGCTGGGGACAGGGCAGGCTACACCTTC